The T cell receptor beta chain described here comes from a study of T cell responses to AZD1222 COVID-19 vaccine (dated by TCRdb to the early 2020s). Some background on the complete study: TCR sequencing was performed for more than 230 trial participants, of whom about 200 were given two doses of AZD1222 and some 25 were given two doses of MenACWY control vaccine. Trial participants were enrolled into age subgroups of 18-55, 56-69 and 70-plus years, which contained roughly 150, 30 and 60 TCR-sequenced participants, respectively.

The time point label corresponds to: about 28 days (+/-7) after the second vaccine dose. AZD1222 recipients whose second dose came at about 4 weeks and those whose second dose came at about 12 weeks were combined into one group, since spike-specific TCR depth and breadth did not differ between the two schedules. The vaccinee samples were drawn from two UK trials, COV001 and COV002, one of which was a single-blind randomized controlled phase 2/3 trial testing AZD1222 (ChAdOx1 nCoV-19) in healthy adults. For TCRbeta chain sequencing, PBMC samples from trial participants were taken at day 0 and at day 28 after the second dose. What the research found in general, with its limitations: No day 14 peak-response samples were available, so repertoires were characterized only after the peak T cell response. Vaccine-associated CD4 TCRs spanned the whole spike protein, with dominant responses in regions 160-218 and 743-854. Reportedly, almost half of the unique spike-specific TCRs recognized epitopes lying outside the regions that are mutated in the B.1.351 and B.1.1.7 variants. The 56-69-year group was small, and its depth increase did not reach significance, likely because of low power. Participants were mostly white British and included more females than males, and it was suggested by the authors that clonal diversity may have been underestimated. Only five to seven AZD1222 recipients were SARS-CoV-2 seropositive at baseline, limiting conclusions about previously exposed vaccinees. After two AZD1222 doses, both the breadth and the depth of spike-specific TCRs were significantly higher than at day 0 and than in MenACWY recipients.

The CDR3, cysteine through phenylalanine, is 16 amino acids long. The CDR3 DNA has 48 bases and is translated from base 1. Germline trimming amounts to 0 bases on V and 0 bases on J, with 2 as the count of junction bases outside the gene matches. Looking up the germline V gene yields CDR1 MNHEY and CDR2 SVGAGI. Note on this clone: The antigen this receptor binds is unknown. No clone much larger than this one lies a single base away; base qualities are absent.

The CDR3 regions of human TCRbeta chains were analyzed by immunosequencing. On the study's bioinformatics: TCRs in the repertoires were matched against a reference library of SARS-CoV-2-specific TCRs that had been generated with the MIRA antigen-specificity platform. Breadth was defined as the fraction of unique TCRs that were SARS-CoV-2-associated. Depth was defined as the fraction of total T cells that were SARS-CoV-2-associated. Using the MIRA data, each spike-specific TCR was mapped to the spike region that the TCR reacts to and placed in a CD4 or CD8 class. Log10-transformed breadth and depth values were compared by one-way ANOVA with Sidak's multiple comparisons tests. The immuneACCESS repertoire file appears here via TCRdb, limited to in-frame rearrangements. These files lack a portion of the clones; in checked studies, under half of the deficit traces to unresolved V genes, and the cause of the others is not known. The V and J calls and clone size are taken from that table; D and trimming were inferred from the DNA. The sample table holds nearly 55,000 clones, of which roughly 90% were seen once. The top ten clonotypes cover about 15% of the sample.

The sequenced sample was peripheral blood, obtained 28 days after the second AZD1222 dose. The chain uses TRBV6-5 and TRBJ1-3, with 7 bases matching TRBD1. The receptor comes from an adult who received the AZD1222 COVID-19 vaccine. The encoded CDR3 is CASSYSWDSSGNTIYF. In nucleotides, the sequence is TGTGCCAGCAGTTACTCCTGGGACAGCTCTGGAAACACCATATATTTT.